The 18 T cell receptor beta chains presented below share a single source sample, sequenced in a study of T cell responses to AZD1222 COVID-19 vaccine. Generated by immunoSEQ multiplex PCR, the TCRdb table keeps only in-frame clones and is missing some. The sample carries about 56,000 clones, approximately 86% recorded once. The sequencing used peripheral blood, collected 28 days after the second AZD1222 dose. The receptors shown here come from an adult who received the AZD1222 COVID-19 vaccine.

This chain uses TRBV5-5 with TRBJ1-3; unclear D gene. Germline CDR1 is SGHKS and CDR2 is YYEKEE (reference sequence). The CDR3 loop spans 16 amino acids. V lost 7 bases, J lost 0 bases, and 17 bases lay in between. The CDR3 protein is CASHLIGLDSGNTIYF. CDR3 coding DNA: TGTGCCAGCCATCTCATCGGGCTCGACTCTGGAAACACCATATATTTT.

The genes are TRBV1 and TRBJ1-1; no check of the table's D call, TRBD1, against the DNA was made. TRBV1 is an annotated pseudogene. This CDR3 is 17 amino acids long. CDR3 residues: CTSSHLGQLKGHTEAFF. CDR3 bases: TGCACCAGCAGCCATTTGGGACAGCTGAAGGGGCACACTGAAGCTTTCTTT.

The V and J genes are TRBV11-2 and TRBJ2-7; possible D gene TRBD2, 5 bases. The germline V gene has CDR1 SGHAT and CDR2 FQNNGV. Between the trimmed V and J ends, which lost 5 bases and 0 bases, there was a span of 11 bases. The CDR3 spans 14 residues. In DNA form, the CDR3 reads TGTGCCAGCAGCCGCGGGTTTAGCTCCTACGAGCAGTACTTC. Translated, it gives CASSRGFSSYEQYF.

The CDR3 is CASSYSLVGRDTEAFF. CDR3 bases: TGTGCCAGCAGTTACTCGTTAGTGGGTCGGGACACTGAAGCTTTCTTT. V is TRBV6-5 and J is TRBJ1-1; no reliable D call. V lost 0 bases and J 3 bases, leaving 14 bases between the germline ends. CDR1 is MNHEY and CDR2 is SVGAGI in the germline V gene. The CDR3 consists of 16 residues.

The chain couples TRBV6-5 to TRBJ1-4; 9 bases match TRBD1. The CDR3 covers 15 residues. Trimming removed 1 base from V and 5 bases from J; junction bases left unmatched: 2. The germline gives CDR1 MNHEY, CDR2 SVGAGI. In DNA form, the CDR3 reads TGTGCCAGCAGTTACTTGGACAGGGGAAATGAAAAACTGTTTTTT. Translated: CASSYLDRGNEKLFF.

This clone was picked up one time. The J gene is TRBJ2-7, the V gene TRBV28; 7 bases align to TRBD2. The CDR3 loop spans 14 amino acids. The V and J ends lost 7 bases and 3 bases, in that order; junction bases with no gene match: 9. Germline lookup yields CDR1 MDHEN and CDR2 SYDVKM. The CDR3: CASIGGTVIYEQYF. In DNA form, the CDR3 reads TGTGCCAGCATCGGGGGGACCGTAATCTACGAGCAGTACTTC.

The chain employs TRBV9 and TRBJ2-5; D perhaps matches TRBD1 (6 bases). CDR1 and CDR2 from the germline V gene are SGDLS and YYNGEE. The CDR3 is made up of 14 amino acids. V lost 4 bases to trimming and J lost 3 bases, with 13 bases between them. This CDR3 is CASSPGQKKETQYF. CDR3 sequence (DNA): TGTGCCAGCAGCCCTGGACAGAAGAAAGAGACCCAGTACTTC.

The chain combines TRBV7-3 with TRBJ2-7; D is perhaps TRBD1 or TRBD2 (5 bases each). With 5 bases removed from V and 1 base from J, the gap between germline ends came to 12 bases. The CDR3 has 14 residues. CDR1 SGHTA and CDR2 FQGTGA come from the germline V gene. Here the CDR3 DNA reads TGTGCCAGCAGCCAAACGGGGCAGTCCTACGAGCAGTACTTC. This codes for CASSQTGQSYEQYF.

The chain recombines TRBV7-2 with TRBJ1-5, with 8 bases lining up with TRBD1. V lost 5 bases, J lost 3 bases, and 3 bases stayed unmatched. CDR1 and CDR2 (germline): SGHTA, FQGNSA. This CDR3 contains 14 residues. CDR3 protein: CASSLQGDNQPQHF. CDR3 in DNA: TGTGCCAGCAGCCTACAGGGGGACAATCAGCCCCAGCATTTT.

CDR3 sequence: CASSLAAGVVYGYTF. The CDR3 DNA reads as TGCGCCAGCAGCTTGGCGGCAGGGGTAGTCTATGGCTACACCTTC. The rearrangement joins TRBV5-1 to TRBJ1-2; possible D gene TRBD1, 6 bases. The CDR3 consists of 15 residues. CDR1 is SGHRS, CDR2 YFSETQ, per germline. Trimming stripped 0 bases from V and 4 bases from J, with 13 bases between.

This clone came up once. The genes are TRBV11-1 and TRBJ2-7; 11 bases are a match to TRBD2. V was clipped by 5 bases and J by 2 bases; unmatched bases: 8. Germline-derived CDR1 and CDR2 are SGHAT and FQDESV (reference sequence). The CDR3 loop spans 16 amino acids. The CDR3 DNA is TGTGCCAGCAGCCTAGGCGTAGCGGGAGGGCCCTACGAGCAGTACTTC. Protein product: CASSLGVAGGPYEQYF.

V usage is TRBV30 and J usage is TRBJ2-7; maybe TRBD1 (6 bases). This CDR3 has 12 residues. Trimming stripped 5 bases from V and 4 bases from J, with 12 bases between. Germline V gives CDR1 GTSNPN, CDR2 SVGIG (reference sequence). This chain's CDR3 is CAWEGGSYEQYF. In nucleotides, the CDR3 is TGTGCCTGGGAAGGGGGAAGTTACGAGCAGTACTTC.

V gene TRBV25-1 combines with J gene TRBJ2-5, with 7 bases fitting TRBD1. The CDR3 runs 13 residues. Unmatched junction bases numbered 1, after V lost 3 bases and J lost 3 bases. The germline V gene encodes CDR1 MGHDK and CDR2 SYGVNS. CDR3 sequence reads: CASSDGTEETQYF. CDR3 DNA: TGTGCCAGCAGTGACGGGACAGAAGAGACCCAGTACTTC.

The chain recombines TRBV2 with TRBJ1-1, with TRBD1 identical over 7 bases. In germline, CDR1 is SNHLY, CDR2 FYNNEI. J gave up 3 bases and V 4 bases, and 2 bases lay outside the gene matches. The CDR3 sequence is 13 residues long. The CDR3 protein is CASSADRDTEAFF. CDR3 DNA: TGTGCCAGCAGTGCTGACAGGGACACTGAAGCTTTCTTT.

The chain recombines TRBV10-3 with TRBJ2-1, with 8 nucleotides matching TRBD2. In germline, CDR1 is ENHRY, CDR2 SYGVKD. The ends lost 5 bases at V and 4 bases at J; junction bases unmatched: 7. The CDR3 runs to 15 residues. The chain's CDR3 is CAISQIAGRYNEQFF. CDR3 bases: TGTGCCATCAGTCAAATAGCGGGGAGATACAATGAGCAGTTCTTC.

The CDR3 DNA reads TGTGCCTGGAGTTTTAGCAATCAGCCCCAGCATTTT. Its protein is CAWSFSNQPQHF. The V call is TRBV30, the J call TRBJ1-5; D remains ambiguous. CDR1 is GTSNPN, CDR2 SVGIG, per germline (reference sequence). This CDR3 spans 12 amino acids. The V gene lost 2 bases and the J gene lost 0 bases, with 2 bases spanning the gap.

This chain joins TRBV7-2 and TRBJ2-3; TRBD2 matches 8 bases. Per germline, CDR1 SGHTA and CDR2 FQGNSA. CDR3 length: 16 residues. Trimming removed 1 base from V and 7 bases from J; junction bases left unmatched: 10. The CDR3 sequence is CASSLGGGTSYHTQYF. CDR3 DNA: TGTGCCAGCAGCTTAGGGGGGGGGACTAGTTATCATACGCAGTATTTT.

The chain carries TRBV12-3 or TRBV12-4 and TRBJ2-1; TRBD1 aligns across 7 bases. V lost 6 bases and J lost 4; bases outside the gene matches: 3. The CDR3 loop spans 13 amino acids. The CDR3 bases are TGTGCCAGCAGCAGGGACAGATACAATGAGCAGTTCTTC. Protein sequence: CASSRDRYNEQFF.